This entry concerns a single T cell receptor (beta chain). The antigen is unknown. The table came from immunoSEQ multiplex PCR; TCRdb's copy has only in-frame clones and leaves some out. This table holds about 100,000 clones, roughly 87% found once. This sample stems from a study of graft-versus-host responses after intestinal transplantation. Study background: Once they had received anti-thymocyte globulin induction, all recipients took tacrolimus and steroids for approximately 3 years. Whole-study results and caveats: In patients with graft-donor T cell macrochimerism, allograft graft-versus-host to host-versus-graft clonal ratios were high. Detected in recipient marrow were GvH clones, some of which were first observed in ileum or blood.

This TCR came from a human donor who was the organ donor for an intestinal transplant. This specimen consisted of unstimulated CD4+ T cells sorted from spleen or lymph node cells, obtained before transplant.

The CDR3 DNA reads TGCGCCAGCGAGGACCCGAACACCGGGGAGCTGTTTTTT. Its protein is CASEDPNTGELFF. The V call is TRBV10-1, the J call TRBJ2-2; D unresolved. V gave up 8 bases and J gave up 0 bases, with 7 bases separating them. Germline CDR1 reads WNHNN; CDR2 reads SYGVQD (reference sequence). The CDR3 loop spans 13 amino acids.